This T cell receptor (beta chain) comes out of a study of OX40 agonist ivuxolimab in advanced cancers. Study-wide background: Patients in dose escalation had liver, melanoma, kidney or head and neck cancers. Three patients, one with hepatocellular carcinoma and two with cutaneous melanoma, responded partially.

Method: immunoSEQ multiplex PCR; TCRdb's copy keeps in-frame clones and lacks some. The sample holds roughly 70,000 clones, approximately 90% seen once. Notes on the study in general: Clones of CD4+ and CD8+ blood T cells grew by week 6 at doses of 0.1 to 3.0 mg/kg.

CDR1 is LNHDA, CDR2 SQIVND, per germline (reference sequence). With 10 bases clipped from V and 7 bases from J, the junction kept 1 base outside the gene matches. This CDR3 contains 12 residues. For this clone: Its antigen is undetermined.

This specimen was CD4+ or CD8+ T cells sorted from blood, taken in a trial of the OX40 agonist ivuxolimab. The source of this sequence is an adult with an advanced solid tumor such as melanoma, head and neck, liver or kidney cancer. The V gene is TRBV19, the J gene TRBJ1-6; the match to TRBD1 covers 10 bases. CDR3 nucleotide sequence: TGTGCCACGGGACAGGGGAATTCACCCCTCCACTTT. This gives the protein CATGQGNSPLHF.